The clone carrying this T cell receptor beta chain was detected a few times. Its antigen remains unknown. Treatment defined: roughly nine-day PBMC culture with coronavirus spike peptide pools or control peptides (ViraFEST assay). Each of days 3 and 7 saw half the medium replaced by fresh IL-2 medium. Sequencing of DNA taken from cultured CD4+ T cells relied on the Oncomine TCR Beta short-read assay. TCRdb independently ran MiXCR on the PCR reads; one entry per CDR3 protein. Found here are around 15,000 distinct CDR3 sequences, roughly two fifths of them singletons; the top ten hold under 25%. These data belong to a study of vaccination and CD4 T cells after COVID-19. Germline assignment: CDR1 GTSNPN and CDR2 SVGIG (reference sequence). The CDR3 has 12 residues. The V end was cut by 1 base, the J end by 2 bases, with 6 bases between.

V and J are TRBV30 and TRBJ2-7; a weak D match, TRBD1 (6 bases). Sequenced sample: cultured CD4+ T cells from blood. The clonotype was recovered from a human donor with COVID-19. The CDR3 loop reads CAWSGDTYEQYF. The CDR3 bases are TGTGCCTGGAGTGGGGACACCTACGAGCAGTACTTC.